The sequence of this T cell receptor beta chain was determined in a study of molecular identifiers for immune sequencing clone quantification. Study-level results: Clones with over 20 RNA copies captured over 99% of effector molecules but under 1% of naive ones.

To note about this clonotype: What it binds is unknown.

Via MiXCR, TCRdb re-called the PCR reads, giving one row per CDR3 protein. The data show around 100,000 distinct CDR3 sequences, with about 35% seen just once and around a tenth held by the top ten. The CDR3 length is 11 residues. The chain combines TRBV21-1 with TRBJ2-2; no DNA check was done on the table's D call, TRBD2. TRBV21-1 counts as a pseudogene. The source is a human donor in good health. Some libraries in this study had Jurkat cell RNA spiked in. The sample was naive CD8+ T cells from blood, with Jurkat cell RNA spiked in. The subset denotes: FACS-sorted CD8+CD4-CCR7+CD45RA+ naive T cells. CDR3 in amino acids: CALGRGGELFF. The CDR3, as DNA: TGTGCCCTCGGTAGGGGAGGGGAGCTGTTTTTT.